This TCR beta chain was recovered during a study of blood T cells in healthy people across ages. General observations from the study: A roughly linear fall in TCR beta diversity per million T cells was seen with increasing age.

Remarks on this clonotype: The antigen is unknown.

With a J-beta primer mix and a sample-barcoded 5' primer, a second PCR ran about 7 to 11 cycles. One entry per CDR3 protein results from TCRdb running MiXCR on the 5' RACE reads. The sample yields around 1,800,000 distinct CDR3 sequences, roughly 43% seen once. The CDR3 runs to 17 residues. V was clipped by 0 bases and J by 1 base; unmatched bases: 2. The V gene's germline CDR1 is LGHDT and CDR2 YNNKEL (reference sequence). The gene calls are TRBV3-1 and TRBJ2-3; 12 positions agree with TRBD2. This clonotype originated in a human donor in good health. Sequenced material: blood. The CDR3 spells CASSQDRTSGGTDTQYF. The CDR3, as DNA: TGTGCCAGCAGCCAAGATCGGACTAGCGGGGGCACAGATACGCAGTATTTT.